This T cell receptor beta chain was sequenced during a study of T-cell reconstitution after alpha-beta-depleted transplantation in children. The TCRbeta library incorporated unique molecular identifiers. TCRdb itself ran the PCR reads through MiXCR, one entry per CDR3 protein. Of 200,000 or so distinct CDR3 sequences in the sample, roughly 6.3% were seen once. The CDR3 is 14 residues long. The germline V gene has CDR1 ENHRY and CDR2 SYGVKD. Trimming stripped 4 bases from V and 2 bases from J, with 12 bases between. Many counts were recorded for this clonotype. Its antigen is currently unknown. Study observations and caveats: The main origin of T-cell counts and diversity one year after transplant was newly produced T cells. Reportedly, roughly two months post-transplant, alpha-beta T cells arose from several hundred expanded graft clones.

V gene TRBV10-3 combines with J gene TRBJ2-7, with unresolved D. This clonotype originated in a girl less than two years old with combined immunodeficiency, due to receive a stem cell transplant. The sequences come from PBMCs, collected before TCRalphabeta/CD19-depleted stem cell transplant. This CDR3 is CAISAATSPYEQYF. The CDR3 DNA is TGTGCCATCAGTGCGGCTACCTCCCCCTACGAGCAGTACTTC.